The source of this T cell receptor (beta chain) is a study of Ad26.COV2.S vaccination and SARS-CoV-2 variants. In the study overall: Ad26.COV2.S was injected intramuscularly once or twice, 56 days apart.

The treatment here: some 19 received Ad26.COV2.S at low or high dose, single or two shots; a few received placebo; per-sample allocation not given. Samples came from day 63 after the first vaccine or placebo injection. Wuhan-strain spike was delivered by a replication-incompetent Ad26 vector. The study's findings and limits: The study found similar non-spike TCR breadth in vaccine and placebo recipients. Vaccine recipients had higher spike-specific TCR breadth than placebo recipients.

In the case of this clone: Its target is unknown.

Clones were sequenced by immunoSEQ multiplex PCR, and TCRdb holds only the in-frame ones, with some missing. The sample lists about 330,000 clones, approximately 87% seen once, with approximately 5.8% in the top ten. V dropped 5 bases and J dropped 1 base, with 10 bases sitting between them. CDR3 size: 14 residues. Per germline, CDR1 KGHSH and CDR2 LQKENI. This chain joins TRBV18 and TRBJ2-3; D perhaps matches TRBD2 (6 bases). The sample here was peripheral blood, taken in a trial of Ad26.COV2.S vaccine versus placebo. The clonotype was recovered from a person between 18 and 65 years old who received the Ad26.COV2.S COVID-19 vaccine or a placebo. CDR3 sequence: CASSAGLGTDTQYF. The CDR3 DNA reads TGTGCCAGCTCAGCGGGACTTGGCACAGATACGCAGTATTTT.